This note documents a single TCR beta chain sequence. No antigen is known for it. This sample is part of a study of STAT5B mutations in CD4+ large granular lymphocyte leukemia. Regarding the study as a whole: Top patient clones used TRBV06 genes more often: 8/27 versus 2/35 in controls.

The CDR3 contains 15 residues. The V gene's germline CDR1 is SGHRS and CDR2 YFSETQ. Profiled with immunoSEQ multiplex PCR; TCRdb holds only in-frame clones, not every one. This table holds roughly 32,000 clones, roughly 89% found once. The specimen was CD4+ T cells from blood buffy coats. The clonotype comes from a human donor in good health. This sequence joins TRBV5-1 and TRBJ2-5, with 9 bases identical to TRBD2. The J call may be incorrect, as the DNA end agrees better with TRBJ2-7. The chain's CDR3 is CASSEDSGRPYEQYF. The CDR3, as DNA: TGCGCCAGCAGCGAGGATAGCGGGAGACCCTACGAGCAGTACTTC.